The count of the clone carrying this TCR beta chain is one. The length of the CDR3 is 15 residues. J was trimmed by 9 bases and V by 0 bases; bases with no gene match: 6. Per the germline V gene, CDR1 is GTSNPN and CDR2 is SVGIG (reference sequence). Authors' methods: Scientists estimated how many nucleated cells there were by amplifying reference gene primers. Method: immunoSEQ multiplex PCR; TCRdb's copy keeps in-frame clones and lacks some. V and J calls and clone size are as listed in that table; D and trimming were resolved from the DNA. The sample consists of about 69,000 clones, roughly 80% of them appearing once. This specimen comes from a study of blood T cell repertoires in COVID-19. Study summary: From the United States, Italy and Spain came samples of acute and convalescent COVID-19. T cells, B-cell-depleted T cells, or PBMCs provided the cDNA or gDNA that served as material.

The chain has TRBV30 and TRBJ1-6; TRBD1 agrees at 9 bases. Material: peripheral blood. The receptor was isolated from a woman of 80 years or more with acute or convalescent COVID-19. The CDR3 coding sequence is TGTGCCTGGAGTGTAATGGGACAGGGTGGTTCACCCCTCCACTTT. Protein: CAWSVMGQGGSPLHF.